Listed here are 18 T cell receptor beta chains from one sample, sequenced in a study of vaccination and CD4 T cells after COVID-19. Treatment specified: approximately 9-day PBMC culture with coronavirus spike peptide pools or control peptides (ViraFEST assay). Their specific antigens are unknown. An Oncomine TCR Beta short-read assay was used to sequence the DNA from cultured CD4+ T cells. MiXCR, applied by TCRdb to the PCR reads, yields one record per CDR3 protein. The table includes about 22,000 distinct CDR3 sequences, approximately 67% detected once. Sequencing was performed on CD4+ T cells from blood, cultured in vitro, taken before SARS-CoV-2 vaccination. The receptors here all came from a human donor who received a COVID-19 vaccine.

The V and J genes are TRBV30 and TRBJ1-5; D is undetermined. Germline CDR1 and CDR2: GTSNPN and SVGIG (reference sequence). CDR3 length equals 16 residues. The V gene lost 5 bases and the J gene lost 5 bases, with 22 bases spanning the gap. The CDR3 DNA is TGTGCCTGGCAGCCGGGCGATCCCACGGGGTATCAGCCCCAGCATTTT. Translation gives CAWQPGDPTGYQPQHF.

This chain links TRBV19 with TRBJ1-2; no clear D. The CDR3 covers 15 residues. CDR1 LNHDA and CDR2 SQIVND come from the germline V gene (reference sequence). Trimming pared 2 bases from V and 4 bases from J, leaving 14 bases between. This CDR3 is CASSISYQLAYGYTF. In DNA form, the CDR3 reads TGTGCCAGTAGTATATCTTACCAGCTGGCCTATGGCTACACCTTC.

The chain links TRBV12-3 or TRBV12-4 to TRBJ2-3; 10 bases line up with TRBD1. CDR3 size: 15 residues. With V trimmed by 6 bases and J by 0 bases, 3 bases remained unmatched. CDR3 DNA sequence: TGTGCCAGCAGCCGACAGGGGGCTAGCACAGATACGCAGTATTTT. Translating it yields CASSRQGASTDTQYF.

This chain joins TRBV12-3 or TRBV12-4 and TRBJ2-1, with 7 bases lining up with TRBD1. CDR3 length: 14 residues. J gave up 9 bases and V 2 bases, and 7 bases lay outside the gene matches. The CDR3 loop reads CASSLIDREGEQFF. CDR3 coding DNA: TGTGCCAGCAGTTTAATTGACAGGGAAGGTGAGCAGTTCTTC.

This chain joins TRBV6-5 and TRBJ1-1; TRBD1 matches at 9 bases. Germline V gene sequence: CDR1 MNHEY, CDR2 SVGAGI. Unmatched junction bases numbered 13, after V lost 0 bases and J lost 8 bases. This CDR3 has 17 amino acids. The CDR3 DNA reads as TGTGCCAGCAGTTACTCGATAGGGACAGGGCGACGGGGGGAAGCTTTCTTT. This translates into CASSYSIGTGRRGEAFF.

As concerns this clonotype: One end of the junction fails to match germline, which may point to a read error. Here the CDR3 reads CASSLGGGSQETRYF. In DNA, the CDR3 is TGTGCCAGCAGCTTAGGCGGGGGGTCCCAAGAGACCCGGTACTTC. The chain combines TRBV7-2 with TRBJ2-5, with 8 positions matching TRBD2. The germline CDR1 and CDR2 sequences are SGHTA and FQGNSA. The CDR3 runs 15 residues.

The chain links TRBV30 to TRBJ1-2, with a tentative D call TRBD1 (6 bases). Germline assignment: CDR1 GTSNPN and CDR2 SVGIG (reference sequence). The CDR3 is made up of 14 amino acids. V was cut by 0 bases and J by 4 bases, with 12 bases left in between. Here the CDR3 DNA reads TGTGCCTGGAGTGTAGACGGGGGCGGCTATGGCTACACCTTC. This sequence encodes CAWSVDGGGYGYTF.

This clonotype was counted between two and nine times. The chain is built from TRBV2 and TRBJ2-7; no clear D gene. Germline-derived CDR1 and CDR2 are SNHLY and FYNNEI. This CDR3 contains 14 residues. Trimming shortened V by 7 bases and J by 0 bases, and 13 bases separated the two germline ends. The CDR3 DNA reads TGTGCCAGCAAAGGGTTGGGGAACTCCTACGAGCAGTACTTC. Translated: CASKGLGNSYEQYF.

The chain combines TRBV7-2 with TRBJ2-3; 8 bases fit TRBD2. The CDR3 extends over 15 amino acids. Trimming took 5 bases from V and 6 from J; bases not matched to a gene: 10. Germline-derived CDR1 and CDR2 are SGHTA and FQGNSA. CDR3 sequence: CASSPLRGVSDTQYF. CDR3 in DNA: TGTGCCAGCAGCCCACTGCGGGGGGTCTCGGATACGCAGTATTTT.

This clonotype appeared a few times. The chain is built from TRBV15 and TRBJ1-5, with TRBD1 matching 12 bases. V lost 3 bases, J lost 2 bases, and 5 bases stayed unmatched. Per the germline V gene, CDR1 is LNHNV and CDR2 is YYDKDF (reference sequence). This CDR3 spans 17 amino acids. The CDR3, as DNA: TGTGCCACCAGCAGTGCCGGGACAGGGGGCGGCAATCAGCCCCAGCATTTT. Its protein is CATSSAGTGGGNQPQHF.

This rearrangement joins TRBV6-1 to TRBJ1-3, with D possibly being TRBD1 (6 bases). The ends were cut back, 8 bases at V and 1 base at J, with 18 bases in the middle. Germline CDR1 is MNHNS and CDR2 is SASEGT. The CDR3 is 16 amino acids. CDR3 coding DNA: TGTGCCAGCGCCTTTTACCAGGGGCTGTCTGGAAACACCATATATTTT. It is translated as CASAFYQGLSGNTIYF.

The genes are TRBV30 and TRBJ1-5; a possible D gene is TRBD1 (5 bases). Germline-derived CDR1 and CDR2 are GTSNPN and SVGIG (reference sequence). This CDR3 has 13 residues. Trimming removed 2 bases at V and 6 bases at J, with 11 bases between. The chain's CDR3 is CAWSPGFGQPQHF. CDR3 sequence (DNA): TGTGCCTGGAGTCCAGGGTTCGGTCAGCCCCAGCATTTT.

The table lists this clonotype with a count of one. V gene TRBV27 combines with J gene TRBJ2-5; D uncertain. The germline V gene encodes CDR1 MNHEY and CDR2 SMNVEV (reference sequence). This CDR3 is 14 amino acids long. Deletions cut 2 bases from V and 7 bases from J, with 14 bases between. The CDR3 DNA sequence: TGTGCCAGCAGTTTAGGGATTACGTCTGGGACCCAGTACTTC. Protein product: CASSLGITSGTQYF.

The CDR3 sequence: CASSPPGTSTQYF. The CDR3 DNA reads as TGTGCCAGCAGCCCACCGGGGACATCGACGCAGTATTTT. This chain joins TRBV7-9 and TRBJ2-3; possibly TRBD1 for D (6 bases). This CDR3 is built from 13 residues. V was clipped by 5 bases and J by 9 bases, with 15 bases between them. Germline V lookup: CDR1 SEHNR, CDR2 FQNEAQ (reference sequence).

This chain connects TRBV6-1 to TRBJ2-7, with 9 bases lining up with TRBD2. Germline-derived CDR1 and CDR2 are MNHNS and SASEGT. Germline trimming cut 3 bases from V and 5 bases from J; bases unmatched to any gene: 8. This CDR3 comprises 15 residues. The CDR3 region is CASSDPGLASDEQYF. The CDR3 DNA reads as TGTGCCAGCAGTGACCCGGGACTAGCAAGTGACGAGCAGTACTTC.

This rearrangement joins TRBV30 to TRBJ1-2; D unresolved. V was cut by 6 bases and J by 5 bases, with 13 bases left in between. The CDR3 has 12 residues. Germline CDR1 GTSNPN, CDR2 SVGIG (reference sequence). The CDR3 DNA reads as TGTGCCTGCGCGGATTCTGGGTATGGCTACACCTTC. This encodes CACADSGYGYTF.

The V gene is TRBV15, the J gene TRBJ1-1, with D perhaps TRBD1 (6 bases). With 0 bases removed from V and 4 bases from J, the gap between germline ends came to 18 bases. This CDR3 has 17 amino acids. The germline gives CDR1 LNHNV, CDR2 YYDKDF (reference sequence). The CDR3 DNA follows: TGTGCCACCAGCAGAGATCCGAGAACAGGGCTGTCCACTGAAGCTTTCTTT. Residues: CATSRDPRTGLSTEAFF. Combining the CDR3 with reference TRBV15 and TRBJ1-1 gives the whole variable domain DAMVIQNPRYQVTQFGKPVTLSCSQTLNHNVMYWYQQKSSQAPKLLFHYYDKDFNNEADTPDNFQSRRPNTSFCFLDIRSPGLGDTAMYLCATSRDPRTGLSTEAFFGQGTRLTVV.

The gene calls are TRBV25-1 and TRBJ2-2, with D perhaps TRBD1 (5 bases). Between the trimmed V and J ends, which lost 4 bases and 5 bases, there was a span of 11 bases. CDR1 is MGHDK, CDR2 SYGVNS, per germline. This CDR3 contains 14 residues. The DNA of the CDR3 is TGTGCCAGCAGTGTTGAAGGGGATACCGGGGAGCTGTTTTTT. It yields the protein CASSVEGDTGELFF.